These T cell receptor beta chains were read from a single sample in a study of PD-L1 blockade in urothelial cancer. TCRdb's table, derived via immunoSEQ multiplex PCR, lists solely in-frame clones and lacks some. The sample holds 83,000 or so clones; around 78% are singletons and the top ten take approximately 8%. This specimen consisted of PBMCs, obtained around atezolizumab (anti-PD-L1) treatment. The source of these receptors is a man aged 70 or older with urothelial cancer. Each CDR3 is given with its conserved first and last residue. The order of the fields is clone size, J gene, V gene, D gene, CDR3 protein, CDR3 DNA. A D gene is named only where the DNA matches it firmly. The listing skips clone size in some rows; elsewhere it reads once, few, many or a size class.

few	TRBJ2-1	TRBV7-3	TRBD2	CASSQGTRVNEQFF	TGTGCCAGCAGCCAAGGGACTAGGGTCAATGAGCAGTTCTTC
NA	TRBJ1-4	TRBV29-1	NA	CSSAGGTNEKLFF	TGCAGCTCCGCCGGGGGAACTAATGAAAAACTGTTTTTT
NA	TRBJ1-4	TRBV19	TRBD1	CASTPLDRGRSEKLFF	TGTGCCAGTACCCCTCTGGACAGGGGGAGATCTGAAAAACTGTTTTTT
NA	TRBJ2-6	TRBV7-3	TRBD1	CASSLVPGQGFGGANVLTF	TGTGCCAGCAGCTTGGTGCCGGGACAGGGGTTTGGTGGGGCCAACGTCCTGACTTTC
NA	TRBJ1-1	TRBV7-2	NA	CASSLASEAFF	TGTGCCAGCAGCTTAGCTAGTGAAGCTTTCTTT
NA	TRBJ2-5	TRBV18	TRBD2	CAGSPLSVTSVLGETQYF	TGTGCCGGCTCACCTCTATCCGTTACTAGCGTCCTGGGGGAGACCCAGTACTTC
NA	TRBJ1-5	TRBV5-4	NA	CASSVQGRQPQHF	TGTGCCAGCAGCGTACAGGGCCGGCAGCCCCAGCATTTT
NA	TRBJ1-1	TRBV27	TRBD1	CASSLSGTGASAFF	TGTGCCAGCAGTTTATCCGGGACAGGGGCCAGCGCTTTCTTT
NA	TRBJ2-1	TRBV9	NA	CASSQASSYNEQFF	TGTGCCAGCAGCCAGGCGAGCTCCTACAATGAGCAGTTCTTC
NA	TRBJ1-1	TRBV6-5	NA	CASSFITGHTEAFF	TGTGCCAGCAGCTTTATCACAGGGCACACTGAAGCTTTCTTT
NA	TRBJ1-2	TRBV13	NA	CASSLGRQGGYTF	TGTGCCAGCAGCTTAGGACGCCAGGGTGGCTACACCTTC
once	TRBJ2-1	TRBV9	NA	CASSDFPYNEQFF	TGTGCCAGCAGTGACTTTCCTTACAATGAGCAGTTCTTC
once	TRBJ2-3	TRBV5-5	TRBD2	CASSVPSGGAADTQYF	TGTGCCAGCAGCGTTCCTAGCGGGGGGGCCGCAGATACGCAGTATTTT
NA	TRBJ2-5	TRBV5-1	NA	CASSPPGVETQYF	TGCGCCAGCAGCCCCCCAGGGGTAGAGACCCAGTACTTC
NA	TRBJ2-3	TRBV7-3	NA	CASSSNSGTSTDTQYF	TGTGCCAGCAGCTCAAATAGCGGTACTAGCACAGATACGCAGTATTTT
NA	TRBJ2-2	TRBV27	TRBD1	CASRTTGGPGELFF	TGTGCCAGCAGAACGACAGGGGGCCCCGGGGAGCTGTTTTTT
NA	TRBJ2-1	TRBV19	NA	CASSIEDRSSYNEQFF	TGTGCCAGTAGTATAGAAGACCGGAGCTCCTACAATGAGCAGTTCTTC
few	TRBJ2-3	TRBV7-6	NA	CASRQGPRGSTDTQYF	TGTGCCAGCAGACAAGGCCCCCGGGGAAGCACAGATACGCAGTATTTT
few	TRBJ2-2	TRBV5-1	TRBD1	CASSLKGTGGTGELFF	TGCGCCAGCAGCTTGAAAGGGACAGGGGGCACCGGGGAGCTGTTTTTT
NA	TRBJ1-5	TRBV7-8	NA	CASSISPGGSNQPQHF	TGTGCCAGCAGCATCTCCCCGGGGGGCAGCAATCAGCCCCAGCATTTT
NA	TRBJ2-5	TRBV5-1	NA	CASSSGARETQYF	TGCGCCAGCAGCTCAGGGGCACGCGAGACCCAGTACTTC
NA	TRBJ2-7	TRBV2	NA	CASGRTYEQYF	TGTGCCAGCGGGAGAACCTACGAGCAGTACTTC
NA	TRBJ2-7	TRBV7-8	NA	CASSSGFAEQYF	TGTGCCAGCAGCTCGGGGTTCGCGGAGCAGTACTTC
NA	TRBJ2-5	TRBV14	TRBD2	CASSQFTSGKETQYF	TGTGCCAGCAGCCAATTTACTAGCGGGAAAGAGACCCAGTACTTC
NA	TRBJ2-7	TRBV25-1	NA	CASRKEGAEEQYF	TGTGCCAGCAGGAAGGAGGGGGCGGAAGAGCAGTACTTC
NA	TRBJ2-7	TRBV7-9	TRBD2	CASSFRTSGRYEQYF	TGTGCCAGCAGCTTTAGGACTAGCGGGAGGTACGAGCAGTACTTC
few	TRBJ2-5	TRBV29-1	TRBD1	CSVSGTGAQETQYF	TGCAGCGTTTCCGGGACAGGGGCTCAAGAGACCCAGTACTTC
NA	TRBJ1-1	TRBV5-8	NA	CASSLTVLEAFF	TGTGCCAGCAGCTTGACAGTACTTGAAGCTTTCTTT
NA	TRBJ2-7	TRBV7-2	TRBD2	CASSLAGGLGGRIEQYF	TGTGCCAGCAGCTTAGCCGGGGGGTTGGGCGGGAGAATCGAGCAGTACTTC
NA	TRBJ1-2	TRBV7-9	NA	CASSVSGNKGPEGYGYTF	TGTGCCAGCAGCGTGTCAGGAAACAAAGGACCTGAGGGCTATGGCTACACCTTC
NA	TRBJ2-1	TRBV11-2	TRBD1	CASSTLDREAYNEQFF	TGTGCCAGCAGCACCTTGGACAGGGAAGCCTACAATGAGCAGTTCTTC
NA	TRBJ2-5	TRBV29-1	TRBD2	CSVELRRGGHETQYF	TGCAGCGTTGAACTAAGGCGGGGGGGCCATGAGACCCAGTACTTC
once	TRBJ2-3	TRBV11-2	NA	CASSLGPPEVYF	TGTGCCAGCAGCTTAGGACCCCCCGAGGTGTATTTT
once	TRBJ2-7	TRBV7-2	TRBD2	CASRPSASGSYEQYF	TGTGCCAGCAGGCCCTCGGCTAGCGGTTCCTACGAGCAGTACTTC